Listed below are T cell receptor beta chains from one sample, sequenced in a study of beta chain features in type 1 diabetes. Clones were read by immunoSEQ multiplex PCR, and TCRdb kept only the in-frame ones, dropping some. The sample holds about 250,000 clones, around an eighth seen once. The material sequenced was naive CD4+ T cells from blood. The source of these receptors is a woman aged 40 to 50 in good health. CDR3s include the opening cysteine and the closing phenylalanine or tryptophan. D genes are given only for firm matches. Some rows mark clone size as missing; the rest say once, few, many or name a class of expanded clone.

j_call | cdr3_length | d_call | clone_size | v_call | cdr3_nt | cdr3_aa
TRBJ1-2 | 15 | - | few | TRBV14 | TGTGCCAGCAGCCAAGGTTCAGGGCGGAGCTATGGCTACACCTTC | CASSQGSGRSYGYTF
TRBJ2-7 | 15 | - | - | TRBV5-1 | TGCGCCAGCAGCTTGGCGGCAGGGCTAACCTACGAGCAGTACTTC | CASSLAAGLTYEQYF
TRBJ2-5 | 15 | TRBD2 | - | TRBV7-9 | TGTGCCAGCAGCTTAGCCAGCGGGGGCCCGGAGACCCAGTACTTC | CASSLASGGPETQYF
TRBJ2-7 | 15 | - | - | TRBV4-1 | TGCGCCAGCAGCCAAATCGGACAGCGACTCAACGAGCAGTACTTC | CASSQIGQRLNEQYF
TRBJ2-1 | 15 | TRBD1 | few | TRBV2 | TGTGCCAGCAGTGAAGACAGGGGCCTGTACAATGAGCAGTTCTTC | CASSEDRGLYNEQFF
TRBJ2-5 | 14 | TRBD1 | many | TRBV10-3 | TGTGCCATCAGTGACAGGGGGCGTCAAGAGACCCAGTACTTC | CAISDRGRQETQYF
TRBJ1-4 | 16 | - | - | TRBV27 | TGTGCCAGCAGTTTAATCGAGGACAGTGCGAATGAAAAACTGTTTTTT | CASSLIEDSANEKLFF
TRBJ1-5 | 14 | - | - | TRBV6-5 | TGTGCCAGCAGGGACGCCGGGGTCAATCAGCCCCAGCATTTT | CASRDAGVNQPQHF
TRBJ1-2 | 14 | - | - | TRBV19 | TGTGCCAGCCAGAACAGGGTACGTTCCTATGGCTACACCTTC | CASQNRVRSYGYTF
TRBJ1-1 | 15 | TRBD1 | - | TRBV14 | TGTGCCAGCAGTCCCGGGACAGGGGTCCACACTGAAGCTTTCTTT | CASSPGTGVHTEAFF
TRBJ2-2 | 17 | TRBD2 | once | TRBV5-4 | TGTGCCAGCAGCCAGGGGATAGCGGGGGGGAACACCGGGGAGCTGTTTTTT | CASSQGIAGGNTGELFF
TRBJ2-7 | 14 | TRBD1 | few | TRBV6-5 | TGTGCCAGCAGTTTGGGACAGCCAGCCTACGAGCAGTACTTC | CASSLGQPAYEQYF
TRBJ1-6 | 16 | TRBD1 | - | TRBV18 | TGTGCCAGCTCACGAGAACGACAGGGTCGGGATTCACCCCTCCACTTT | CASSRERQGRDSPLHF
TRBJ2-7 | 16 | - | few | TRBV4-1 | TGCGCCAGCAGCCGAACCATACAGGGAGCCGCGTACGAGCAGTACTTC | CASSRTIQGAAYEQYF
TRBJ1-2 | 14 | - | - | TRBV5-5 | TGTGCCAGCAGCTTGGATGGGGGCTTTGGCGGCTACACCTTC | CASSLDGGFGGYTF
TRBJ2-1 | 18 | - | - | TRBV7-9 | TGTGCCAGCAGCTTAGGGTTGTTGCGGGGACGCTCCTACAATGAGCAGTTCTTC | CASSLGLLRGRSYNEQFF
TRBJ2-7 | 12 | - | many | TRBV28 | TGTGCCAGCAGTCCGCAGGTATACGAGCAGTACTTC | CASSPQVYEQYF
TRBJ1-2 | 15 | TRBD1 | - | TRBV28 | TGTGCCAGCAGTTTATCCGGACAGGGGGCGAGAGGCTACACCTTC | CASSLSGQGARGYTF
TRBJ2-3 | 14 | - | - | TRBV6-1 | TGTGCCAGCAGCGTACAAGTAACCACAGATACGCAGTATTTT | CASSVQVTTDTQYF
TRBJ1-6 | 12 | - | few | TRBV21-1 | TGTGCCAGCAACTTCAGGATAACACCCCTCCACTTT | CASNFRITPLHF
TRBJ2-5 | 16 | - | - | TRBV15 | TGTGCCACCAGCAGCCCGGTAGGGGTCGGGGGAGAGACCCAGTACTTC | CATSSPVGVGGETQYF
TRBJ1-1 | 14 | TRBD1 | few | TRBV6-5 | TGTGCCAGCGGGAGAGGGGGCAGTTTCACTGAAGCTTTCTTT | CASGRGGSFTEAFF
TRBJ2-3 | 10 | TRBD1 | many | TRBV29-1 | TGCAGCGTTGAAAGCCCCGGGACAGATTTT | CSVESPGTDF
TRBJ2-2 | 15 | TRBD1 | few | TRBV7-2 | TGTGCCAGCAGCTTAGTGACAGGGGTAGGCGGGGAGCTGTTTTTT | CASSLVTGVGGELFF
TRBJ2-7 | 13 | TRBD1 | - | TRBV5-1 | TGCGCCAGCAGCTCACACACAGGGGACGAGCAGTACTTC | CASSSHTGDEQYF
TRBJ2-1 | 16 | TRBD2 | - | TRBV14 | TGTGCCAGCAGCCCCACTAGCGGGGGGTACTACAATGAGCAGTTCTTC | CASSPTSGGYYNEQFF
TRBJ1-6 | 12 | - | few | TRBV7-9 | TGTGCCAGCAGCTTAGGGGCCTCACCCCTCCACTTT | CASSLGASPLHF
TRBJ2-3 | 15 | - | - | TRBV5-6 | TGTGCCAGCAGCTTGAAAGTTTTAGGGGCAGATACGCAGTATTTT | CASSLKVLGADTQYF
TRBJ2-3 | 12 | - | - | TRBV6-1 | TGTGCCAGCAGTATAAACACAGATACGCAGTATTTT | CASSINTDTQYF
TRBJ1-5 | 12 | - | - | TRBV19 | TGTGCCAGTAGTATCTCGACAGAAGGCCAGCATTTT | CASSISTEGQHF
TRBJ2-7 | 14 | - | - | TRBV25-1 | TGTGCCAGCAGTGAATTTGACAGCGCCTACGAGCAGTACTTC | CASSEFDSAYEQYF
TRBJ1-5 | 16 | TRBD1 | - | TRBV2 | TGTGCCAGCAGTGGGGGGACAGGGTCGGGCAATCAGCCCCAGCATTTT | CASSGGTGSGNQPQHF